This T cell receptor (beta chain) emerged from a study of TIL therapy for anti-PD-1-resistant metastatic lung cancer (dated by TCRdb to the early 2020s). Background for the entire study: Before any PD-1/PD-L1 blockade was given, tumors were harvested, nivolumab was then administered, and patients who progressed went on to receive lymphodepletion, an infusion of expanded TIL, and IL-2. T cell receptor beta sequencing of tumor and peripheral blood was used to follow clonotypes across the tumor, the expanded TIL product and serial blood samples. A median non-synonymous tumor mutation burden of about 1.6 mutations per megabase was determined across the cohort by whole-exome sequencing. A median age of approximately 55 years (range about 35-85) and a median tumor PD-L1 proportion score of approximately 6% were recorded among enrolled patients. The cohort was predominantly lung adenocarcinoma, with several EGFR-mutant and two ALK-rearranged tumors, and half of patients were current or former smokers.

Broad study findings and their caveats: The baseline peripheral repertoire was partially replaced by infused TIL clonotypes, which then decayed over months, and no apparent association between persistence and response was found. Because the cohort was highly selected, with more treatment-naive, never-smoker and oncogene-addicted patients than is typical, generalizability is limited. The study protocol defined all tumor marker inferences as exploratory.

From its cysteine to its phenylalanine, the CDR3 spans 13 amino acids. The kept DNA is CDR3 alone, 39 bases in frame from the first base. The germline V gene (reference sequence) specifies MNHEY as CDR1 and SMNVEV as CDR2. Between the V and J ends, shortened by 3 bases and 2 bases respectively, the junction contains 8 bases. Interpreted using the paper, the time point label stands for: pre-treatment sample, taken before nivolumab and TIL therapy. Adults with stage 4 NSCLC were enrolled in a dual-center phase I trial from 2017 to early 2020. The samples were drawn from an open-label, single-arm phase I trial testing tumor-infiltrating lymphocyte therapy combined with nivolumab in advanced non-small cell lung cancer. Mononuclear cells from blood collected in EDTA tubes were isolated on a Ficoll gradient and snap-frozen as pellets, and DNA was then extracted using a Qiagen mini-prep kit. About this clone itself: Its target antigen remains unknown. It has no much larger one-base neighbor in the sample; base qualities were not kept.

TCR beta CDR3 regions were amplified from genomic DNA with the immunoSEQ v3 hsTCRB kit using bias-controlled multiplex PCR. TCR libraries were sequenced on an Illumina NextSeq 500 to about 1.8 million read pairs for survey level or about 5-6.5 million for deep level. In the original analysis: Clonality was reported by immunoSEQ Analyzer software, which also assigned V, D and J genes and filtered out non-productive sequences. Repertoires were compared using productive Simpson clonality and Morisita overlap index of productive TRB rearrangements between infused TIL and blood. Absolute clonotype counts in blood were estimated by multiplying the lymphocyte count by the CD3+ fraction and by the productive frequency of the clone. This is the immuneACCESS table as TCRdb keeps it, with only in-frame sequences that have V and J called. A part of the clones is gone; compared with another copy, unresolved V genes explain less than half, and the rest is unexplained. The DNA gave D and trimming, while V, J and clone size come from that table. This sample lists 30,000 or so clones; 74% were detected once. The ten largest make up under 3.5% of the sample.

The sequencing here drew on blood, taken at baseline. This sequence uses TRBV27 and TRBJ2-7; the D gene assignment is ambiguous. The TCR comes from a woman aged 25-85 years with non-small cell lung cancer. The DNA sequence is given as TGTGCCAGCAGTTTTCGGTGGACCTACGAGCAGTACTTC. Translated, this is CASSFRWTYEQYF.